Listed below are T cell receptor beta chains from one sample, sequenced in a study of neoadjuvant anti-PD-1 for oral cavity cancer. Some clones are missing from TCRdb's copy, which holds only in-frame ones; the method was immunoSEQ multiplex PCR. The sample has about 10,000 clones; about 59% are singletons. The starting material was PBMCs, obtained after nivolumab (anti-PD-1) treatment. These receptors were obtained from a person aged 35 to 85 with oral cavity squamous cell carcinoma. Both conserved end residues are part of each CDR3. The D gene is left open where the match is weak. Rows may omit the clone size; those that give it use once, few, many or a size class.

CDR3aa,CDR3nt,abundance,d_gene,v_gene,j_gene
CATGLTGANVLTF,TGTGCCACCGGCCTCACTGGGGCCAACGTCCTGACTTTC,-,-,TRBV6-1,TRBJ2-6
CASSSLGGYTEAFF,TGCGCCAGCAGTTCCCTCGGGGGATACACTGAAGCTTTCTTT,-,-,TRBV5-1,TRBJ1-1
CSVAGLSADTQYF,TGCAGCGTGGCGGGACTCAGCGCAGATACGCAGTATTTT,-,-,TRBV29-1,TRBJ2-3
CASTRQGAPEAFF,TGTGCCAGCACCAGACAGGGGGCCCCTGAAGCTTTCTTT,-,TRBD1,TRBV5-4,TRBJ1-1
CASSPGQGNQPQHF,TGTGCCAGCAGCCCCGGACAGGGGAATCAGCCCCAGCATTTT,-,TRBD1,TRBV5-4,TRBJ1-5
CASGGFNRDRGHEQYF,TGCGCCAGCGGCGGCTTTAACCGGGACAGGGGGCACGAGCAGTACTTC,-,TRBD1,TRBV4-1,TRBJ2-7
CASSLTMGGPQHF,TGTGCCAGCAGCCTCACTATGGGTGGCCCCCAGCATTTT,-,-,TRBV7-6,TRBJ1-5
CASSPPGLVMEQFF,TGTGCCAGCTCACCACCGGGACTAGTTATGGAGCAGTTCTTC,few,TRBD2,TRBV18,TRBJ2-1
CSILTGAASYNEQFF,TGCAGCATACTCACAGGGGCAGCATCCTACAATGAGCAGTTCTTC,-,TRBD1,TRBV29-1,TRBJ2-1
CASSNPGTGNYGYTF,TGTGCCAGCAGCAATCCCGGGACAGGGAACTATGGCTACACCTTC,-,TRBD1,TRBV4-2,TRBJ1-2
CASSDGGGGVQNIQYF,TGCGCCAGCAGTGATGGGGGAGGAGGAGTCCAAAACATTCAGTACTTC,few,-,TRBV10-1,TRBJ2-4
CASSLWDRDGNQPQHF,TGTGCCAGCAGCTTATGGGACAGGGACGGCAATCAGCCCCAGCATTTT,once,TRBD1,TRBV7-9,TRBJ1-5
CASSEETRTDTQYF,TGCGCCAGCAGTGAGGAAACGAGGACAGATACGCAGTATTTT,-,-,TRBV10-1,TRBJ2-3
CASTPTRNQPQHF,TGTGCCAGCACCCCTACTAGGAATCAGCCCCAGCATTTT,few,-,TRBV2,TRBJ1-5
CAWRGHPNQPQHF,TGTGCCTGGAGGGGACATCCGAATCAGCCCCAGCATTTT,-,-,TRBV30,TRBJ1-5
CSVTNRQLSGNTIYF,TGCAGCGTTACCAATCGACAGCTCTCTGGAAACACCATATATTTT,-,-,TRBV29-1,TRBJ1-3
CASSWGTDNSPLHF,TGTGCCAGCAGTTGGGGGACCGATAATTCACCCCTCCACTTT,-,-,TRBV7-5,TRBJ1-6
CASSRNRDTSPLHF,TGTGCCAGCAGTCGTAATCGGGACACATCACCCCTCCACTTT,-,-,TRBV28,TRBJ1-6
CASSYERPSRDTQYF,TGTGCCAGCAGTTATGAGCGGCCTTCTCGGGATACGCAGTATTTT,-,-,TRBV6-5,TRBJ2-3
CASSWPRTGGADTQYF,TGCGCCAGCAGCTGGCCCCGGACAGGGGGTGCAGATACGCAGTATTTT,-,TRBD1,TRBV5-1,TRBJ2-3
CASRSGREGTYEQYF,TGTGCCAGCAGATCGGGACGGGAGGGAACCTACGAGCAGTACTTC,-,TRBD2,TRBV27,TRBJ2-7
CASSARGQGAGQPQHF,TGTGCCAGCAGCGCTCGAGGACAGGGAGCGGGACAGCCCCAGCATTTT,-,TRBD1,TRBV2,TRBJ1-5
CASSVTGEGSPLHF,TGTGCCAGCAGCGTGACAGGGGAGGGATCACCCCTCCACTTT,few,TRBD1,TRBV9,TRBJ1-6
CASSSTSGMNEQFF,TGCGCCAGCAGCTCGACTAGCGGGATGAATGAGCAGTTCTTC,-,TRBD2,TRBV5-1,TRBJ2-1
CASSIYPRDRAYEQYF,TGTGCCAGTAGTATCTATCCCCGGGACAGGGCCTACGAGCAGTACTTC,-,TRBD1,TRBV19,TRBJ2-7
CASNPGTSYGYTF,TGTGCCAGCAATCCAGGGACCAGCTATGGCTACACCTTC,-,-,TRBV6-6,TRBJ1-2
CASSLENRVKVNGYTF,TGTGCCAGCAGCTTAGAAAACAGGGTAAAGGTTAATGGCTACACCTTC,-,-,TRBV11-2,TRBJ1-2
CASRDGTGNTEAFF,TGCGCCAGCAGGGACGGGACAGGTAACACTGAAGCTTTCTTT,-,TRBD1,TRBV4-1,TRBJ1-1
CASSARQGNTGELFF,TGTGCCAGCAGCGCTCGACAGGGTAACACCGGGGAGCTGTTTTTT,-,TRBD1,TRBV7-2,TRBJ2-2
CASSVGDSGRYEQYF,TGTGCCAGCAGCGTAGGTGATAGCGGGAGGTACGAGCAGTACTTC,-,TRBD2,TRBV9,TRBJ2-7
CASSQDRGGLSLSETQYF,TGCGCCAGCAGCCAAGACAGGGGGGGCCTTAGTTTGTCAGAGACCCAGTACTTC,-,-,TRBV4-1,TRBJ2-5
CASSALGGDRQETQYF,TGTGCCAGTAGCGCTCTGGGGGGGGATCGTCAAGAGACCCAGTACTTC,once,TRBD2,TRBV19,TRBJ2-5
CASSSPGLAGAREQYF,TGTGCCAGCAGCTCGCCAGGACTAGCGGGAGCGCGGGAGCAGTACTTC,-,TRBD2,TRBV7-2,TRBJ2-7
CASSLAGVYTSGNTIYF,TGTGCCAGCAGCTTGGCAGGGGTCTATACCTCTGGAAACACCATATATTTT,-,-,TRBV5-6,TRBJ1-3
CASSLFYRGGNNSPLHF,TGTGCCAGCAGTTTATTCTACAGGGGCGGCAATAATTCACCCCTCCACTTT,-,TRBD1,TRBV27,TRBJ1-6
CASSYETNRGAFF,TGTGCCAGCAGCTATGAGACGAACAGGGGGGCTTTCTTT,few,TRBD1,TRBV9,TRBJ1-1
CSVGHRVDNYGYTF,TGCAGCGTTGGTCACAGGGTGGACAACTATGGCTACACCTTC,-,-,TRBV29-1,TRBJ1-2
CASRGRGKGTDTQYF,TGTGCCAGTAGGGGCCGAGGGAAGGGCACAGATACGCAGTATTTT,-,-,TRBV19,TRBJ2-3
CASSGGLWSTEAFF,TGTGCCAGCAGCGGGGGACTTTGGTCCACTGAAGCTTTCTTT,-,-,TRBV5-8,TRBJ1-1
CASSEVAGGQNTQYF,TGCGCCAGCAGTGAGGTAGCGGGAGGGCAAAATACGCAGTATTTT,-,TRBD2,TRBV10-1,TRBJ2-3
CASSVGPANTEAFF,TGTGCCAGCAGCGTAGGGCCCGCGAACACTGAAGCTTTCTTT,-,-,TRBV9,TRBJ1-1
CASTVGGSPLHF,TGTGCCAGCACCGTAGGGGGGTCACCCCTCCACTTT,few,-,TRBV5-4,TRBJ1-6
CATSRARSSGGFAEAFF,TGTGCCACCAGCAGAGCCCGTTCGAGCGGGGGGTTTGCTGAAGCTTTCTTT,few,-,TRBV15,TRBJ1-1
CAGRQGDTQYF,TGTGCCGGCAGACAGGGCGATACGCAGTATTTT,-,TRBD1,TRBV2,TRBJ2-3
CASSLGSGRAKNIQYF,TGTGCCAGCAGCTTAGGAAGCGGGAGGGCCAAAAACATTCAGTACTTC,-,TRBD2,TRBV7-2,TRBJ2-4
CASSWYSPDYGELFF,TGTGCCAGCAGTTGGTACAGTCCGGATTACGGGGAGCTGTTTTTT,-,-,TRBV6-6,TRBJ2-2
CASSPHMNTEAFF,TGTGCCAGCAGCCCCCATATGAACACTGAAGCTTTCTTT,few,-,TRBV6-6,TRBJ1-1
CASSMAAGFLQPQHF,TGTGCCAGTAGTATGGCGGCAGGGTTCCTTCAGCCCCAGCATTTT,few,-,TRBV19,TRBJ1-5
CASSVRGGETQYF,TGTGCCAGCAGTGTCCGGGGAGGGGAGACCCAGTACTTC,-,TRBD2,TRBV6-1,TRBJ2-5
CASSLFGVSDTQYF,TGTGCCAGCAGCCTGTTCGGGGTATCAGATACGCAGTATTTT,once,-,TRBV5-4,TRBJ2-3
CATSRDPGGTTDTQYF,TGTGCCACCAGCAGAGATCCGGGGGGGACCACAGATACGCAGTATTTT,-,TRBD2,TRBV15,TRBJ2-3
CASSLTGSGNTIYF,TGCGCCAGCAGCTTGACAGGATCTGGAAACACCATATATTTT,-,-,TRBV5-1,TRBJ1-3
CASSDGTGNYGYTF,TGTGCCAGCAGTGACGGGACAGGAAACTATGGCTACACCTTC,-,TRBD1,TRBV2,TRBJ1-2
CASSRTAYGYTF,TGTGCCAGCAGCCGTACAGCCTATGGCTACACCTTC,-,-,TRBV28,TRBJ1-2
CASSSSGGYEQYF,TGTGCCAGCAGCTCTAGCGGGGGCTACGAGCAGTACTTC,once,TRBD2,TRBV5-6,TRBJ2-7